The 15 T cell receptor beta chains below all came from one sample that was sequenced in a study of T cells in Graves' hyperthyroidism and ophthalmopathy (dated by TCRdb to the late 2010s). The method was multiplex PCR. Sequenced using an Illumina HiSeq 2000. Amplification of TCR beta CDR3 regions was carried out from RNA transcripts. The TCR CDR3 was subjected to a first round of RT-PCR using the HTBI primer set and the Qiagen OneStep RT-PCR kit. TCRdb reran the public reads through fastp at Q25 and MiXCR, keeping productive beta chains. Identical CDR3 proteins give one entry, which carries the most common genes and DNA. The sample table contains about 290,000 distinct CDR3 sequences; only one count was recorded for about 14% of them. 6.5% to 10% of the sample lies in the top ten. Sequencing was done on a sample of blood. Source of these receptors: a woman younger than 45 with Graves' hyperthyroidism that later progressed to Graves' ophthalmopathy.

This clonotype was counted at least ten times. The chain employs TRBV12-3 or TRBV12-4 and TRBJ2-1, with D possibly TRBD2 on 6 matching bases. The CDR3 covers 17 residues. The V end lost 5 bases, the J end lost 1 base, and 18 bases lay between the germline ends. DNA for the CDR3: TGTGCCAGCAGTAAACAGGTTATTGGGAGGTCCTACAATGAGCAGTTCTTC. Amino acid sequence: CASSKQVIGRSYNEQFF.

This clonotype was seen ten or more times. V usage is TRBV15 and J usage is TRBJ2-1; TRBD2 matches 7 bases. This CDR3 has 14 amino acids. With V trimmed by 6 bases and J by 0 bases, 2 bases remained unmatched. CDR1 is LNHNV, CDR2 YYDKDF, per germline (reference sequence). This chain's CDR3 is CATSGRDSYNEQFF. CDR3 DNA: TGTGCCACCAGTGGGAGGGACTCCTACAATGAGCAGTTCTTC.

This clonotype was found many times. The rearrangement joins TRBV2 to TRBJ2-3; D perhaps matches TRBD2 (5 bases). Germline CDR1 reads SNHLY; CDR2 reads FYNNEI. The CDR3 consists of 12 residues. V was clipped by 3 bases and J by 6 bases, with 7 bases between them. Written as DNA, the CDR3 is TGTGCCAGCAGTGATGCGGGTGATACGCAGTATTTT. Its translation: CASSDAGDTQYF.

This clonotype was counted between two and nine times. The chain is built from TRBV2 and TRBJ1-6; D is uncertain. Germline loops: CDR1 SNHLY, CDR2 FYNNEI. The CDR3 is 12 residues long. Trimming removed 10 bases at V and 6 bases at J, with 10 bases between. The CDR3 reads CATKRVNSPLHF. CDR3 DNA sequence: TGTGCCACGAAGAGGGTTAATTCACCCCTCCACTTT.

This clonotype has only a few counts. V usage is TRBV9 and J usage is TRBJ2-1; D not certain. V was shortened by 4 bases and J by 6 bases, with 17 bases between the two germline ends. CDR3 length equals 15 residues. CDR1 is SGDLS and CDR2 is YYNGEE in the germline V gene. The chain's CDR3 is CASSLAGPPGNEQFF. CDR3 coding DNA: TGTGCCAGCAGCCTTGCTGGGCCCCCGGGCAATGAGCAGTTCTTC.

The J gene is TRBJ1-5, the V gene TRBV28, with no clear D. V dropped 7 bases and J dropped 4 bases, with 8 bases sitting between them. Germline values: CDR1 MDHEN, CDR2 SYDVKM. The CDR3 consists of 12 residues. CDR3 bases: TGTGCCAGCACCTTCCGGAATCAGCCCCAGCATTTT. Translation gives CASTFRNQPQHF. Filled out from reference TRBV28 and TRBJ1-5, the complete variable domain reads DVKVTQSSRYLVKRTGEKVFLECVQDMDHENMFWYRQDPGLGLRLIYFSYDVKMKEKGDIPEGYSVSREKKERFSLILESASTNQTSMYLCASTFRNQPQHFGDGTRLSIL.

The rearrangement joins TRBV24-1 to TRBJ2-3; 8 nucleotides line up with TRBD2. Germline CDR1 is KGHDR and CDR2 is SFDVKD. The ends lost 4 bases at V and 5 bases at J; junction bases unmatched: 4. The CDR3 covers 14 residues. The CDR3 DNA sequence: TGTGCCACCAGTGAAGCGGGAGTTAAAGATACGCAGTATTTT. Translating gives CATSEAGVKDTQYF.

The V call is TRBV5-6, the J call TRBJ1-4; TRBD1 might be the D (5 bases). CDR1 is SGHDT, CDR2 YYEEEE, per germline. The length of the CDR3 is 12 residues. The V end lost 6 bases, the J end lost 7 bases, and 10 bases lay between the germline ends. The CDR3 DNA sequence: TGTGCCAGCACCTCCGGGGGTGAAAAACTGTTTTTT. Protein: CASTSGGEKLFF. Full variable domain (rest looked up from reference TRBV5-6 and TRBJ1-4): DAGVTQSPTHLIKTRGQQVTLRCSPKSGHDTVSWYQQALGQGPQFIFQYYEEEERQRGNFPDRFSGHQFPNYSSELNVNALLLGDSALYLCASTSGGEKLFFGSGTQLSVL.

This clonotype was counted only a few times. V and J are TRBV19 and TRBJ1-4, with 9 bases lining up with TRBD1. V dropped 3 bases and J dropped 9; count of bases not matched to a gene: 5. The CDR3 totals 14 residues. The V gene's germline CDR1 is LNHDA and CDR2 SQIVND (reference sequence). The CDR3 DNA is TGTGCCAGTAGTATGACCGGGACAGGGAAAAAACTGTTTTTT. Amino acid sequence: CASSMTGTGKKLFF.

The count of this clonotype is one. The rearrangement links TRBV2 to TRBJ2-5, with D tentatively TRBD1 or TRBD2 (6 bases each). Germline CDR1 and CDR2: SNHLY and FYNNEI. CDR3 length equals 14 residues. V lost 3 bases to trimming and J lost 3 bases, with 11 bases between them. For the CDR3, the DNA is TGTGCCAGCAGTGAGATCGGGGGCGAAGAGACCCAGTACTTC. Its protein is CASSEIGGEETQYF.

This clonotype has a count of ten or more. The rearrangement joins TRBV20-1 to TRBJ2-7, with D hard to call. The CDR3 has 12 residues. CDR1 is DFQATT and CDR2 is SNEGSKA in the germline V gene (reference sequence). V was clipped by 6 bases and J by 3 bases, with 12 bases between them. The CDR3: CSAELDGYEQYF. CDR3 coding DNA: TGCAGTGCAGAGCTTGACGGCTACGAGCAGTACTTC.

This clonotype was recorded many times. The chain joins TRBV28 to TRBJ2-5, with 10 positions matching TRBD1. The CDR3 runs to 19 residues. Germline CDR1 and CDR2: MDHEN and SYDVKM. J lost 0 bases, V lost 6 bases, and 16 bases had no gene match. The CDR3 sequence is CASSTIGTGAILYQETQYF. As DNA, the CDR3 is TGTGCCAGCAGCACGATCGGGACAGGGGCGATCCTGTACCAAGAGACCCAGTACTTC. The whole variable domain, remainder taken from reference TRBV28 and TRBJ2-5, is DVKVTQSSRYLVKRTGEKVFLECVQDMDHENMFWYRQDPGLGLRLIYFSYDVKMKEKGDIPEGYSVSREKKERFSLILESASTNQTSMYLCASSTIGTGAILYQETQYFGPGTRLLVL.

J is TRBJ1-5 and V is TRBV2, with D possibly TRBD1 on 5 matching bases. V lost 4 bases and J 2 bases, leaving 15 bases between the germline ends. The CDR3 has 16 amino acids. Germline CDR1 reads SNHLY; CDR2 reads FYNNEI. CDR3 protein: CASSVSGMRGNQPQHF. CDR3 in DNA: TGTGCCAGCAGTGTGTCAGGGATGAGGGGCAATCAGCCCCAGCATTTT.

J is TRBJ1-2 and V is TRBV14; unclear D gene. Germline assignment: CDR1 SGHDN and CDR2 FVKESK. This CDR3 is 13 amino acids long. Trimming left V 0 bases short and J 8 bases short, with 10 bases between. CDR3 sequence reads: CASSQEALGGYTF. The CDR3 DNA sequence: TGTGCCAGCAGCCAAGAGGCGTTGGGCGGCTACACCTTC.

This clonotype has at least ten counts. The genes are TRBV28 and TRBJ1-1, with D perhaps matching TRBD1 (5 bases). With 6 bases removed from V and 4 bases from J, the gap between germline ends came to 15 bases. The CDR3 length is 14 residues. The germline V gene has CDR1 MDHEN and CDR2 SYDVKM. In nucleotides, the CDR3 is TGTGCCAGCAGGTTGGGGGTGTCATCCACTGAAGCTTTCTTT. This gives the protein CASRLGVSSTEAFF.